A selection of T cell receptor beta chains follows, all from one sample in a study of T cell responses to AZD1222 COVID-19 vaccine. Profiled with immunoSEQ multiplex PCR; TCRdb holds only in-frame clones, not every one. The sample comprises 120,000 or so clones, 70% to 90% of which are singletons, and about 8.5% rests with the top ten. This sample comprised peripheral blood, obtained on day 0 of AZD1222 vaccination. These receptors all stem from an adult in good health. Both conserved end residues are part of each CDR3. Each record gives: CDR3 DNA, CDR3 protein, clone size, V gene, D gene, J gene. A D gene is named only where the DNA matches it firmly. Expanded clones are given a class, and other clones once, few, many or no size at all.

TGTGCCAGCAGCCCCATGGACTTCACCGGGGAGCTGTTTTTT,CASSPMDFTGELFF,-,TRBV7-3,-,TRBJ2-2
TGCGCCAGCAGCTGGACAGACCCTAGCAATCAGCCCCAGCATTTT,CASSWTDPSNQPQHF,-,TRBV5-1,-,TRBJ1-5
TGTGCCAGCAGCGAGGGGGCGGGCGAGCAGTTCTTC,CASSEGAGEQFF,-,TRBV6-5,TRBD1,TRBJ2-1
TGTGCCATCAGTGACCCAGGGCAGGGATCCTCCTACGAGCAGTACTTC,CAISDPGQGSSYEQYF,-,TRBV10-3,-,TRBJ2-7
TGTGCCAGCAACTCACGAGGGGGGCCCGGGGCGCAGTATTTT,CASNSRGGPGAQYF,-,TRBV7-9,-,TRBJ2-3
TGCGCCAGCAGCCAGGACTTCAATACGCAGTATTTT,CASSQDFNTQYF,few,TRBV4-1,-,TRBJ2-3
TGTGCCAGCAGCTTACAGGACCTCGAGCAGTACTTC,CASSLQDLEQYF,-,TRBV11-3,-,TRBJ2-7
TGTGCCTGGACGCCGGGGCTCCCCTACGAGCAGTACTTC,CAWTPGLPYEQYF,-,TRBV30,-,TRBJ2-7
TGTGCCAGCAGTTACCCCCGACAGGGGAAATATGAGCAGTTCTTC,CASSYPRQGKYEQFF,few,TRBV6-2/TRBV6-3,TRBD1,TRBJ2-1
TGTGCCAGTAGTACGGTGGGGCCAGGCACAGATACGCAGTATTTT,CASSTVGPGTDTQYF,-,TRBV19,-,TRBJ2-3
TGTGCCAGCAGCGTATCTCGCTACAATGAGCAGTTCTTC,CASSVSRYNEQFF,once,TRBV9,-,TRBJ2-1
TGTGCCAGCAGCCTAGGACAGGGGTCAGGGGAGCAGTACTTC,CASSLGQGSGEQYF,-,TRBV9,TRBD1,TRBJ2-7
TGTGCCAGCAGTTTATCGGCCTTCCTTAGCTACAATGAGCAGTTCTTC,CASSLSAFLSYNEQFF,-,TRBV27,-,TRBJ2-1
TGTGCCAGCAGTTCGGGACAGGGCTATGGCTACACCTTC,CASSSGQGYGYTF,-,TRBV27,TRBD1,TRBJ1-2
TGTGCCTGGAGTGGCGGGACAGCCTACGAGCAGTACTTC,CAWSGGTAYEQYF,-,TRBV30,-,TRBJ2-7
TGTGCCAGTAGATTCAGGAGGACTAGCGGGAGTACCGGGGAGCTGTTTTTT,CASRFRRTSGSTGELFF,-,TRBV19,TRBD2,TRBJ2-2
TGTGCCAGCAGCCCTAACCAATACAGGGGAACCGGGGAGCTGTTTTTT,CASSPNQYRGTGELFF,-,TRBV7-8,TRBD1,TRBJ2-2
TGTGCCAGCAGCTCCGTGGGACAGAAGTCCGTAGCTTTCTTT,CASSSVGQKSVAFF,-,TRBV14,TRBD1,TRBJ1-1
TGCAGCGTTGAAGACTGGACCGCTAACTATGGCTACACCTTC,CSVEDWTANYGYTF,-,TRBV29-1,-,TRBJ1-2
TGTGCCAGCAGCCAGTCATACACAGATACGCAGTATTTT,CASSQSYTDTQYF,-,TRBV7-2,-,TRBJ2-3
TGTGCCACCAGTGACTCTAGCTCCTACGAGCAGTACTTC,CATSDSSSYEQYF,once,TRBV24-1,-,TRBJ2-7
TGTGCCAGTAGCAAGCCGACAGGGGGAGGGCCGGATACGCAGTATTTT,CASSKPTGGGPDTQYF,-,TRBV19,TRBD1,TRBJ2-3
TGTGCCTGGAGTGCCACGGGGATAATCGGAAAACTGTTTTTT,CAWSATGIIGKLFF,few,TRBV30,-,TRBJ1-4
TGTGCCAGCTCACCCCCCCGGGGTAACAGGAGGACCGGGGAGCTGTTTTTT,CASSPPRGNRRTGELFF,-,TRBV18,-,TRBJ2-2
TGTGCCAGCAGCCCCCGACAGGGGAATCAGCCCCAGCATTTT,CASSPRQGNQPQHF,-,TRBV13,TRBD1,TRBJ1-5
TGTGCCAGCAGCCCCAGACAGGCCACTAACTATGGCTACACCTTC,CASSPRQATNYGYTF,-,TRBV28,-,TRBJ1-2
TGCGCCAGCAGCCCCCGGATGCAGACCGGGGAGCTGTTTTTT,CASSPRMQTGELFF,-,TRBV4-3,-,TRBJ2-2
TGTGCCAGCAGCGTAGACACCGGGGAGCTGTTTTTT,CASSVDTGELFF,-,TRBV9,-,TRBJ2-2
TGTGCCAGCAGCCGCGACTTCGGCGGGGGCACTGAAGCTTTCTTT,CASSRDFGGGTEAFF,-,TRBV5-6,-,TRBJ1-1
TGTGCCAGCAGCCACCTGACGGGACTAGCGGGGTCCAGCACAGATACGCAGTATTTT,CASSHLTGLAGSSTDTQYF,-,TRBV14,TRBD2,TRBJ2-3
TGTGCCAGCAGTTCCACAGATACGCAGTATTTT,CASSSTDTQYF,-,TRBV12-3/TRBV12-4,-,TRBJ2-3
TGTGCCAGCAGTCAGACCTCGGGTGGAAACACCATATATTTT,CASSQTSGGNTIYF,-,TRBV28,-,TRBJ1-3
TGTGCCAGTAGTACGGGACTCCAAGAGAGGGAGCAGTACTTC,CASSTGLQEREQYF,-,TRBV19,-,TRBJ2-7
TGTGCCAGCAGCCAAGTTGTAGCAAACCCGAACACTGAAGCTTTCTTT,CASSQVVANPNTEAFF,-,TRBV3-1/TRBV3-2,-,TRBJ1-1
TGTGCCAGCAGTTACAAGGGTGGCTATGGCTACACCTTC,CASSYKGGYGYTF,-,TRBV6-5,-,TRBJ1-2
TGTGCCAGCAGAAGGCTAGCGGGGGGGCATCCAAACATTCAGTACTTC,CASRRLAGGHPNIQYF,-,TRBV5-8,TRBD2,TRBJ2-4
TGTGCCACCGGAGAAACCCTTTACGAGCAGTACTTC,CATGETLYEQYF,many,TRBV27,-,TRBJ2-7
TGTGCCAGCGGCAGGGATTCACCCCTCCACTTT,CASGRDSPLHF,-,TRBV2,-,TRBJ1-6
TGTGCCAGAGTCACCTTTGGGACTCCCTCTTACGAGCAGTACTTC,CARVTFGTPSYEQYF,once,TRBV5-3,-,TRBJ2-7
TGTGCCAGCAGTTACTCGGGACAGGGGTGGACTGAAGCTTTCTTT,CASSYSGQGWTEAFF,-,TRBV6-5,TRBD1,TRBJ1-1
TGTGCCAGCAGCTTGTGGGAGGGTCCGGAGACCCAGTACTTC,CASSLWEGPETQYF,once,TRBV5-5,TRBD2,TRBJ2-5
TGTGCCAGTAGTATAGATCAACACGAGGAAAAACTGTTTTTT,CASSIDQHEEKLFF,-,TRBV19,-,TRBJ1-4
TGTGCCAGCAGTTCTCCTCCCACAGATACGCAGTATTTT,CASSSPPTDTQYF,-,TRBV6-5,-,TRBJ2-3
TGTGCCAGTAGGATACAGGGGGCGGGTGAAAAACTGTTTTTT,CASRIQGAGEKLFF,-,TRBV19,TRBD1,TRBJ1-4
TGTGCCAGCAGCTTGACTCTTCACTACGAGCAGTACTTC,CASSLTLHYEQYF,-,TRBV5-5,-,TRBJ2-7
TGTGCCAGCAGTCTGACAGGGAAGACTGACTCTGGGGCCAACGTCCTGACTTTC,CASSLTGKTDSGANVLTF,-,TRBV6-6,TRBD1,TRBJ2-6
TGTGCCAGCAGCCCGGGGAAGCGGGAGTCCGCGAACACCGGGGAGCTGTTTTTT,CASSPGKRESANTGELFF,once,TRBV5-4,TRBD2,TRBJ2-2
TGTGCCAGCAGCTTACGAGGGACCACAACTAATGAAAAACTGTTTTTT,CASSLRGTTTNEKLFF,-,TRBV7-9,-,TRBJ1-4
TGTGCCAGCAGTTTAGCCGAAGCGGGGGGGCAGTATTTT,CASSLAEAGGQYF,-,TRBV12-3/TRBV12-4,TRBD2,TRBJ2-3